This T cell receptor (beta chain) is drawn from a study of beta chain features in type 1 diabetes. Study findings and constraints: Any role of HLA type in TCRB rearrangement remained unresolved here. Naive, central memory and Treg TCRB repertoires seemed to resemble each other more closely in patients than they did in healthy donors.

Details on this clone: What it binds is unknown.

Purity of each sorted population was above 98%. Reverse transcribing all isolated RNA meant expressed TCRB transcripts were sequenced. TCRdb keeps only in-frame clones here, not all; method: immunoSEQ multiplex PCR. This table holds hundreds of thousands of clones, approximately 12% found once. This CDR3 has 10 residues. The V gene's germline CDR1 is DFQATT and CDR2 SNEGSKA (reference sequence). Material for sequencing was naive CD4+ T cells from blood. The origin of this receptor is a young man in good health. This chain connects TRBV20-1 to TRBJ2-7, with D possibly TRBD2 on 5 matching bases. CDR3 in amino acids: CRPGLGEQYF. In DNA, the CDR3 is TGCAGGCCCGGACTGGGGGAGCAGTACTTC.